This TCR beta chain was captured in a study of early T cells in non-severe SARS-CoV-2 infection. Study conclusions and caveats: In VDJdb matching, anti-spike CD8 responses were favored while private and CD4 specificities went missing.

The V gene's germline CDR1 is MNHEY and CDR2 SMNVEV (reference sequence). Trimming removed 8 bases at V and 3 bases at J, with 14 bases between. The CDR3 spans 13 residues. This clonotype was seen at least ten times. The target antigen is unknown. Unique molecular identifiers were affixed to single, distinct cDNA molecules. A single record per CDR3 protein comes from TCRdb applying MiXCR to the 5' RACE reads. Of 30,000 to 40,000 distinct CDR3 sequences listed, 3.5% to 5% were seen once; the top ten hold under 20%. Sequencing was done on a sample of whole blood. The chain links TRBV27 to TRBJ2-7, with D perhaps TRBD1 or TRBD2 (6 bases each). The TCR sequence derives from an adult who was a healthcare worker with PCR-confirmed SARS-CoV-2 infection or an uninfected control (not recorded which). The CDR3 loop is CASSRKGGYEQYF. In DNA, the CDR3 is TGTGCCAGCTCCCGAAAGGGGGGCTACGAGCAGTACTTC.